The 14 T cell receptor beta chains in this list originate from one sample, sequenced in a study of OX40 agonist ivuxolimab in advanced cancers. Repertoires were generated with immunoSEQ multiplex PCR, while TCRdb's copy carries only in-frame clones and drops some. The sample includes fewer than 20,000 clones, approximately 79% of them seen just once. Sequencing used CD4+ or CD8+ T cells sorted from blood, obtained in a trial of the OX40 agonist ivuxolimab. These receptors came from an adult with an advanced solid tumor such as melanoma, head and neck, liver or kidney cancer.

V and J are TRBV5-1 and TRBJ2-7, with D maybe TRBD1 (5 bases). This CDR3 spans 16 amino acids. Trimming shortened V by 4 bases and J by 2 bases, and 19 bases separated the two germline ends. Looked up from germline, CDR1 is SGHRS and CDR2 is YFSETQ. As DNA, the CDR3 is TGCGCCAGCAGCCCCTCGAAGGGCAGGGCGACCTACGAGCAGTACTTC. Its translation is CASSPSKGRATYEQYF.

The chain has TRBV7-9 and TRBJ1-5, with D possibly TRBD1 on 5 matching bases. Germline lookup yields CDR1 SEHNR and CDR2 FQNEAQ (reference sequence). With 5 bases removed from V and 5 bases from J, the gap between germline ends came to 10 bases. The CDR3 is 13 residues long. The CDR3 nucleotides read TGTGCCAGCAGCAGAGAGGGGTATCAGCCCCAGCATTTT. This sequence encodes CASSREGYQPQHF.

In this sample, this clone turned up once. The chain uses TRBV5-5 and TRBJ1-5; D is uncertain. Germline V gene data show CDR1 as SGHKS and CDR2 as YYEKEE (reference sequence). There are 16 residues in the CDR3. Trimming took 4 bases from V and 0 from J, leaving 14 bases between them. This chain's CDR3 is CASSPAPLYSNQPQHF. DNA of the CDR3: TGTGCCAGCAGCCCCGCACCCTTATATAGCAATCAGCCCCAGCATTTT.

The chain couples TRBV11-3 to TRBJ2-4; TRBD1 agrees at 8 bases. The CDR3 is 14 amino acids. With 5 bases clipped from V and 7 bases from J, the junction kept 7 bases outside the gene matches. The germline CDR1 and CDR2 sequences are SGHNT and YENEEA. CDR3 coding DNA: TGTGCCAGCAGCCAAAGGACAGGGTGGAACATTCAGTACTTC. Amino acid sequence: CASSQRTGWNIQYF.

This sequence joins TRBV29-1 and TRBJ2-3, with 7 bases identical to TRBD1. CDR3 length: 13 residues. The ends lost 4 bases at V and 1 base at J; junction bases unmatched: 2. From germline, CDR1 is SQVTM and CDR2 ANQGSEA. Here the CDR3 DNA reads TGCAGCGTTGCGACAGGGCGCACAGATACGCAGTATTTT. It yields the protein CSVATGRTDTQYF.

The chain carries TRBV12-5 and TRBJ1-1, with D perhaps TRBD1 (5 bases). CDR1 is LGHNT, CDR2 FRNRAP, per germline. V lost 1 base and J lost 5, with 8 bases in between. The CDR3 has 13 amino acids. The CDR3 nucleotides read TGTGCTAGTGGTTTGGGTGGGGGAACTGAAGCTTTCTTT. This translates into CASGLGGGTEAFF.

This sequence joins TRBV13 and TRBJ2-1; tentatively, D is TRBD2 (6 bases). The CDR3 runs 17 residues. V was pared by 0 bases and J by 7 bases, with 19 bases between. CDR1 and CDR2 from the germline V gene are PRHDT and FYEKMQ (reference sequence). DNA for the CDR3: TGTGCCAGCAGCTTAGGTTCGGCGGGGCCCAAAGGGAATGAGCAGTTCTTC. As protein: CASSLGSAGPKGNEQFF.

The chain has TRBV7-6 and TRBJ2-2; D not certain. The CDR3 is 16 amino acids. Trimming removed 1 base from V and 2 bases from J, with 11 bases in between. The germline V gene has CDR1 SGHVS and CDR2 FNYEAQ. The CDR3 DNA reads as TGTGCCAGCAGCTTAGGGGGAAACCTTAACACCGGGGAGCTGTTTTTT. Translated: CASSLGGNLNTGELFF.

V gene TRBV11-2 combines with J gene TRBJ1-2, with a tentative D call TRBD1 (6 bases). The CDR3 spans 14 residues. V was shortened by 5 bases and J by 6 bases, with 16 bases between the two germline ends. Germline assignment: CDR1 SGHAT and CDR2 FQNNGV. The CDR3 loop reads CASSHPQGGDGYTF. The CDR3 nucleotides are TGTGCCAGCAGCCATCCACAGGGAGGCGATGGCTACACCTTC.

The chain joins TRBV15 to TRBJ2-7; 12 nucleotides align to TRBD1. The CDR3 covers 15 residues. After removal of 5 bases from V and 7 bases from J, the junction contained 9 bases not matched to a gene. Germline assignment: CDR1 LNHNV and CDR2 YYDKDF (reference sequence). CDR3 protein: CATSGPGQGAGEQYF. CDR3 sequence (DNA): TGTGCCACCAGCGGACCGGGACAGGGGGCAGGGGAGCAGTACTTC.

The chain has TRBV11-2 and TRBJ2-1; D could derive from TRBD1 or TRBD2 (5 bases each). The germline gives CDR1 SGHAT, CDR2 FQNNGV. V lost 2 bases to trimming and J lost 9 bases, with 8 bases between them. The CDR3 totals 12 residues. The CDR3 loop reads CASSLLGVEQFF. Here the CDR3 DNA reads TGTGCCAGCAGCTTATTGGGGGTTGAGCAGTTCTTC.

The CDR3 protein is CASSPGVFTEAFF. Written as DNA, the CDR3 is TGTGCCAGCAGCCCAGGGGTCTTCACTGAAGCTTTCTTT. The chain is built from TRBV7-9 and TRBJ1-1, with D tentatively TRBD1 (6 bases). The germline V gene has CDR1 SEHNR and CDR2 FQNEAQ (reference sequence). CDR3 length equals 13 residues. The V and J ends lost 5 bases and 4 bases respectively, with 11 bases between them.

This CDR3 reads CASSSWTSPSTDTQYF. Here the CDR3 DNA reads TGTGCCAGCAGCTCCTGGACAAGTCCTAGCACAGATACGCAGTATTTT. The J gene is TRBJ2-3, the V gene TRBV7-9; D is perhaps TRBD1 (5 bases). CDR1 is SEHNR, CDR2 FQNEAQ, per germline (reference sequence). Trimming stripped 4 bases from V and 0 bases from J, with 14 bases between. The CDR3 runs to 16 residues.

This chain connects TRBV5-6 to TRBJ1-2; D is unresolved. The CDR3 sequence is 12 residues long. Germline V lookup: CDR1 SGHDT, CDR2 YYEEEE. With 4 bases removed from V and 6 bases from J, the gap between germline ends came to 10 bases. The CDR3 nucleotides are TGTGCCAGCAGCCCCAGGCAGGATGGCTACACCTTC. This translates into CASSPRQDGYTF.